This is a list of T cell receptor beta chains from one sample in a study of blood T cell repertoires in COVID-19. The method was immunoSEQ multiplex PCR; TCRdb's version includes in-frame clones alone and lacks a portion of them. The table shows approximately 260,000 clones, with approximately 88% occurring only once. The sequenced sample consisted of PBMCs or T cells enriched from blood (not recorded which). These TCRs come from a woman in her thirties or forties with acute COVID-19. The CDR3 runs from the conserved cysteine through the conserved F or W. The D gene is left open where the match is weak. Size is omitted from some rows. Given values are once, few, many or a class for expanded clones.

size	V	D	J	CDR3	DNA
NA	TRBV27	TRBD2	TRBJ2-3	CASSLSAGTGGADTQYF	TGTGCCAGCAGTTTATCCGCTGGGACGGGGGGAGCAGATACGCAGTATTTT
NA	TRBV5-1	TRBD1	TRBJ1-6	CASSPGTVNSPLHF	TGCGCCAGCAGCCCAGGGACAGTCAATTCACCCCTCCACTTT
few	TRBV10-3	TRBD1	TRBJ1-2	CAITPGTGDFGYTF	TGTGCCATCACCCCCGGGACAGGGGACTTTGGCTACACCTTC
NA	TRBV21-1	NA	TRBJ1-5	CASSKGRRDNQPQHF	TGTGCCAGCAGCAAAGGGAGGAGGGACAATCAGCCCCAGCATTTT
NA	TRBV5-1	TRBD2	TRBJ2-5	CASSLTGTSGIWETQYF	TGCGCCAGCAGTCTGACCGGGACTAGCGGGATTTGGGAGACCCAGTACTTC
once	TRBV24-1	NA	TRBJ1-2	CATSDDRDYGYTF	TGTGCCACCAGTGACGACAGAGACTATGGCTACACCTTC
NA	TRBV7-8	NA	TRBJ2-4	CASRGGNTVGNIQYF	TGTGCCAGCAGGGGGGGAAACACAGTCGGGAACATTCAGTACTTC
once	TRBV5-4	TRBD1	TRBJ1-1	CASSSRAGGAEAFF	TGTGCCAGCAGCTCCCGCGCAGGGGGCGCTGAAGCTTTCTTT
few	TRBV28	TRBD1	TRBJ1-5	CASSLYRGRHQPQHF	TGTGCCAGCAGTTTATACAGGGGTCGTCATCAGCCCCAGCATTTT
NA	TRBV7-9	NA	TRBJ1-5	CASTPQGGQPQHF	TGTGCCAGCACGCCTCAGGGTGGCCAGCCCCAGCATTTT
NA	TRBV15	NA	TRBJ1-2	CATSTGMGEGYTF	TGTGCCACCAGTACAGGGATGGGGGAGGGCTACACCTTC
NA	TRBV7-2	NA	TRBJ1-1	CASSPDMNTEAFF	TGTGCCAGCAGCCCGGACATGAACACTGAAGCTTTCTTT
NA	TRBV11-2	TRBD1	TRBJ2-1	CASSRGTGGSYNEQFF	TGTGCCAGCAGCCGCGGAACAGGGGGGTCCTACAATGAGCAGTTCTTC
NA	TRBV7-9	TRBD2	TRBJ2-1	CASSLALAGYNEQFF	TGTGCCAGCAGCTTAGCGCTAGCGGGGTACAATGAGCAGTTCTTC
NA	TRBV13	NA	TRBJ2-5	CASSPSQGWETQYF	TGTGCCAGCAGCCCAAGCCAGGGGTGGGAGACCCAGTACTTC
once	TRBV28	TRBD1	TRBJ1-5	CASSLVRGDQPQHF	TGTGCCAGCAGTTTAGTCAGGGGGGATCAGCCCCAGCATTTT
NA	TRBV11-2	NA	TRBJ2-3	CASSLDFGADTQYF	TGTGCCAGCAGCTTAGATTTCGGGGCAGATACGCAGTATTTT
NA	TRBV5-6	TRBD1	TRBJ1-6	CASSYGQGASPLHF	TGTGCCAGCAGCTACGGACAGGGGGCTTCACCCCTCCACTTT
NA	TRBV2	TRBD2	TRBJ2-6	CASRGWTSGRVSGANVLTF	TGTGCCAGCAGGGGATGGACTAGCGGGAGGGTCTCTGGGGCCAACGTCCTGACTTTC
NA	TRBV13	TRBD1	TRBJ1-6	CASSLGATTGMNSPLHF	TGTGCCAGCAGCTTAGGAGCCACGACAGGGATGAATTCACCCCTCCACTTT
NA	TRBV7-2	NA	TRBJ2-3	CAATRGRGHTDTQYF	TGTGCCGCAACTCGGGGCAGGGGCCACACAGATACGCAGTATTTT
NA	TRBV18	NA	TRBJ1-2	CASSTSNYGYTF	TGTGCCAGCTCAACTTCAAACTATGGCTACACCTTC
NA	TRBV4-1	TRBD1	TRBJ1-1	CASSRAGTGNTEAFF	TGCGCCAGCAGCCGGGCCGGGACAGGGAACACTGAAGCTTTCTTT
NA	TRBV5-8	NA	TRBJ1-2	CASSLTRDARYSGYTF	TGTGCCAGCAGCTTGACCCGAGATGCTCGCTATAGCGGCTACACCTTC
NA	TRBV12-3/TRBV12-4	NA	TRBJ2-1	CASSLYRANEQFF	TGTGCCAGCAGTTTATACAGGGCAAACGAGCAGTTCTTC
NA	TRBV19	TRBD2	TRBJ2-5	CASSRTSGSVQETQYF	TGTGCCAGTAGCCGGACTAGCGGGAGTGTCCAAGAGACCCAGTACTTC
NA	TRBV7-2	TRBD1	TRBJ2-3	CASSADRGVDTQYF	TGTGCCAGCAGCGCCGACAGGGGAGTAGATACGCAGTATTTT
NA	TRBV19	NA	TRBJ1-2	CASKGETGVGYTF	TGTGCCAGTAAAGGGGAGACAGGAGTTGGCTACACCTTC
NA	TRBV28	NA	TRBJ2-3	CASVQGGGWAYTDTQYF	TGTGCCAGCGTCCAGGGAGGCGGCTGGGCCTACACAGATACGCAGTATTTT
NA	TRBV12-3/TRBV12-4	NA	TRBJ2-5	CASSWTVKETQYF	TGTGCCAGCAGCTGGACAGTGAAAGAGACCCAGTACTTC
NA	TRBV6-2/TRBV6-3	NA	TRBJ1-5	CASSYGGVSNQPQHF	TGTGCCAGCAGTTACGGAGGGGTGAGCAATCAGCCCCAGCATTTT
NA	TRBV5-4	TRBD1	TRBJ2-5	CASSSGTEQETQYF	TGTGCCAGCAGCTCGGGGACAGAACAAGAGACCCAGTACTTC
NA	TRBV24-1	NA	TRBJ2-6	CATSDSANLRVPGSGANVLTF	TGTGCCACCAGTGATTCCGCTAATCTCAGGGTACCGGGCTCTGGGGCCAACGTCCTGACTTTC
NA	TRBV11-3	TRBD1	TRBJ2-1	CASSLAVGGSSYNEQFF	TGTGCCAGCAGCTTAGCCGTAGGGGGCAGCTCCTACAATGAGCAGTTCTTC
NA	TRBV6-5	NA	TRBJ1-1	CASSYQGNTEAFF	TGTGCCAGCAGTTACCAGGGGAACACTGAAGCTTTCTTT
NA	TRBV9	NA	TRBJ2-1	CASSVAGSGSSYNEQFF	TGTGCCAGCAGCGTAGCTGGTAGCGGCAGCTCCTACAATGAGCAGTTCTTC
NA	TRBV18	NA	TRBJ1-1	CASSTGPSGAEAFF	TGTGCCAGCTCAACAGGACCCTCCGGCGCTGAAGCTTTCTTT
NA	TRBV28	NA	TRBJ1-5	CASSGQMSNQPQHF	TGTGCCAGCAGTGGACAGATGAGCAATCAGCCCCAGCATTTT
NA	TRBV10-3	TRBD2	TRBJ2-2	CASLAGANTGELFF	TGTGCCAGCCTAGCGGGAGCGAACACCGGGGAGCTGTTTTTT
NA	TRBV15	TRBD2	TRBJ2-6	CATSSGRGSGANVLTF	TGTGCCACCAGCTCCGGGAGGGGATCTGGGGCCAACGTCCTGACTTTC
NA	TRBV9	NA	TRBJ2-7	CASSVEGTSYEQYF	TGTGCCAGCAGCGTAGAGGGGACATCCTACGAGCAGTACTTC
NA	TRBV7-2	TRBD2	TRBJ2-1	CASRDRASGSNEQFF	TGTGCCAGCAGGGATCGGGCTAGCGGAAGCAATGAGCAGTTCTTC
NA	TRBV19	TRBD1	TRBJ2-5	CASSGDREETQYF	TGTGCCAGTAGTGGGGACAGGGAAGAGACCCAGTACTTC
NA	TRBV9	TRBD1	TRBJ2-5	CASSVGETGLQETQYF	TGTGCCAGCAGCGTAGGGGAGACAGGGCTTCAAGAGACCCAGTACTTC
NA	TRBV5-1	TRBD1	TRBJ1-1	CASSSWTGNTEAFF	TGCGCCAGCAGCTCGTGGACAGGGAACACTGAAGCTTTCTTT
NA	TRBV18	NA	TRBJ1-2	CASSPPLASNSGYTF	TGTGCCAGCTCACCTCCTCTTGCCTCAAACTCTGGCTACACCTTC
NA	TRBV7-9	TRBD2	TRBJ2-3	CASSLAASGITDTQYF	TGTGCCAGCAGCTTAGCGGCTAGCGGTATCACAGATACGCAGTATTTT
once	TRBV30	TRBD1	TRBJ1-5	CAWSVRQGVQPQHF	TGTGCCTGGAGTGTACGGCAGGGGGTTCAGCCCCAGCATTTT
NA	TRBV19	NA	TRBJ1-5	CASTPRGSGLNQPQHF	TGTGCCAGTACTCCAAGGGGGTCAGGGCTCAATCAGCCCCAGCATTTT
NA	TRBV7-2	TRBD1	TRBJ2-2	CASSSDRGNTGELFF	TGTGCCAGCAGCTCCGACAGGGGAAACACCGGGGAGCTGTTTTTT
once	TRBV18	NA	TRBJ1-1	CASSPTAVNTEAFF	TGTGCCAGCTCACCAACGGCGGTGAACACTGAAGCTTTCTTT
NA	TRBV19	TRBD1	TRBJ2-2	CASSLTPRDSENTGELFF	TGTGCCAGTAGTCTTACCCCTCGGGACAGCGAGAACACCGGGGAGCTGTTTTTT
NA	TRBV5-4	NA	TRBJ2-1	CASSPGAGRSENEQFF	TGTGCCAGCAGCCCCGGGGCAGGGAGGTCCGAAAATGAGCAGTTCTTC